Presented here are 28 T cell receptor beta chains from one specimen sequenced in a study of CD8 T cells in Susac syndrome. Reverse transcription of about 0.45 to 1 ug RNA used random hexamers. TCRdb called the immunoSEQ multiplex PCR reads again in MiXCR, with one record for every CDR3 protein. This table has some 200,000 distinct CDR3 sequences, 85% to 95% appearing once. Sequenced sample: CD8+ T cells from PBMCs. Source of these receptors: a human donor with Susac syndrome.

The chain combines TRBV30 with TRBJ2-3; 9 bases match TRBD2. The CDR3 runs 14 residues. J lost 4 bases, V lost 1 base, and 3 bases had no gene match. Germline V lookup: CDR1 GTSNPN, CDR2 SVGIG (reference sequence). CDR3 nucleotide sequence: TGTGCCTGGAGTGGCGGGGGGGCCGCAGATACGCAGTATTTT. This codes for CAWSGGGAADTQYF.

The chain couples TRBV7-9 to TRBJ2-7; D gene uncertain. V was pared by 8 bases and J by 0 bases, with 11 bases between. Per the germline V gene, CDR1 is SEHNR and CDR2 is FQNEAQ (reference sequence). This CDR3 region has 13 residues. CDR3 sequence reads: CASLSEASYEQYF. CDR3 nucleotide sequence: TGTGCCAGCTTGTCCGAAGCCTCCTACGAGCAGTACTTC.

The V gene is TRBV12-3 or TRBV12-4, the J gene TRBJ2-1, with unresolved D. V was clipped by 6 bases and J by 0 bases, with 9 bases between them. CDR3 size: 14 residues. The CDR3 reads CASRFSPSYNEQFF. The CDR3 coding sequence is TGTGCCAGCAGATTTAGTCCCTCCTACAATGAGCAGTTCTTC.

The chain links TRBV12-3 or TRBV12-4 to TRBJ1-6; 9 bases fit TRBD1. The CDR3 loop spans 16 amino acids. J was trimmed by 7 bases and V by 1 base; bases with no gene match: 5. The CDR3 nucleotides are TGTGCCAGCAGTTTAGTGCCGACAGGGGGGAATTCACCCCTCCACTTT. Protein sequence: CASSLVPTGGNSPLHF.

This rearrangement joins TRBV5-1 to TRBJ2-2; D is ambiguous. Per the germline V gene, CDR1 is SGHRS and CDR2 is YFSETQ. The germline V and J ends were trimmed by 4 bases and 3 bases, with 13 bases remaining between them. This CDR3 comprises 15 residues. CDR3 nucleotides: TGCGCCAGCAGCCATGATTTGGGCGACACCGGGGAGCTGTTTTTT. Translating it yields CASSHDLGDTGELFF.

The chain employs TRBV9 and TRBJ2-1; D call uncertain. This CDR3 has 12 amino acids. The germline gives CDR1 SGDLS, CDR2 YYNGEE. With 0 bases removed from V and 10 bases from J, the gap between germline ends came to 8 bases. The CDR3 DNA reads as TGTGCCAGCAGCGTAGGAGCCCCAGAGCAGTTCTTC. The encoded protein is CASSVGAPEQFF. Complete variable domain (other parts from reference TRBV9 and TRBJ2-1): DSGVTQTPKHLITATGQRVTLRCSPRSGDLSVYWYQQSLDQGLQFLIQYYNGEERAKGNILERFSAQQFPDLHSELNLSSLELGDSALYFCASSVGAPEQFFGPGTRLTVL.

The CDR3 coding sequence is TGCAGTGCTACATCGGACAGGGGGCGTTATGGCAATCAGCCCCAGCATTTT. Its translation: CSATSDRGRYGNQPQHF. V usage is TRBV20-1 and J usage is TRBJ1-5; 11 bases agree with TRBD1. The CDR3 covers 17 residues. The junction had 10 bases not matched to a gene; V was cut back by 4 bases and J by 2 bases. The germline CDR1 and CDR2 sequences are DFQATT and SNEGSKA (reference sequence).

The CDR3 loop is CACHPDSYNEKLFF. The CDR3, as DNA: TGTGCCTGTCACCCGGACAGCTATAATGAAAAACTGTTTTTT. The chain carries TRBV30 and TRBJ1-4; D may be TRBD1 (6 bases). Germline-derived CDR1 and CDR2 are GTSNPN and SVGIG (reference sequence). Trimming cost V 6 bases and J 4 bases, with 15 bases left between them. This CDR3 comprises 14 residues.

The rearrangement joins TRBV20-1 to TRBJ2-4; 9 bases align to TRBD2. The junction had 9 bases not matched to a gene; V was cut back by 8 bases and J by 4 bases. Germline CDR1 DFQATT, CDR2 SNEGSKA (reference sequence). The length of the CDR3 is 14 residues. The CDR3 loop is CSQKGGRGKNIQYF. DNA of the CDR3: TGCAGTCAAAAGGGCGGGAGGGGTAAAAACATTCAGTACTTC.

Written as DNA, the CDR3 is TGTGCCAGCAGCCCCAGACTAGATGCGGAGACCCAGTACTTC. Translated, it gives CASSPRLDAETQYF. The J gene is TRBJ2-5, the V gene TRBV11-2, with D maybe TRBD2 (6 bases). The CDR3 is made up of 14 amino acids. V was shortened by 5 bases and J by 5 bases, with 15 bases between the two germline ends. CDR1 is SGHAT and CDR2 is FQNNGV in the germline V gene.

The V call is TRBV11-3, the J call TRBJ2-1, with a possible D match to TRBD2 (5 bases). Germline values: CDR1 SGHNT, CDR2 YENEEA. CDR3 length equals 17 residues. V gave up 6 bases and J gave up 0 bases, with 18 bases separating them. The CDR3 reads CASSTTADRFSYNEQFF. The DNA of the CDR3 is TGTGCCAGCAGTACCACAGCGGACCGATTCTCCTACAATGAGCAGTTCTTC. Based on the CDR3 plus reference TRBV11-3 and TRBJ2-1, the full variable domain is EAGVVQSPRYKIIEKKQPVAFWCNPISGHNTLYWYLQNLGQGPELLIRYENEEAVDDSQLPKDRFSAERLKGVDSTLKIQPAELGDSAVYLCASSTTADRFSYNEQFFGPGTRLTVL.

This chain uses TRBV11-2 with TRBJ2-3, with D perhaps TRBD1 (5 bases). Trimming stripped 7 bases from V and 7 bases from J, with 12 bases between. Germline assignment: CDR1 SGHAT and CDR2 FQNNGV. The CDR3 is made up of 12 amino acids. The CDR3 protein is CASTFNRNTQYF. The CDR3 DNA reads TGTGCCAGCACCTTTAACAGGAATACGCAGTATTTT.

In this sample, this clonotype turned up a few times. This chain connects TRBV29-1 to TRBJ2-7; 9 nucleotides align to TRBD1. This CDR3 spans 12 amino acids. With V trimmed by 5 bases and J by 4 bases, 3 bases remained unmatched. The V gene's germline CDR1 is SQVTM and CDR2 ANQGSEA. The CDR3 spells CSVRDRGYEQYF. The CDR3 nucleotides read TGCAGCGTTCGCGACAGGGGGTACGAGCAGTACTTC.

V is TRBV20-1 and J is TRBJ1-5, with D unclear. Trimming pared 6 bases from V and 4 bases from J, leaving 13 bases between. CDR1 DFQATT and CDR2 SNEGSKA come from the germline V gene (reference sequence). The CDR3 extends over 13 amino acids. The CDR3 nucleotides are TGCAGTGCCATCGGGCTAGGAAATCAGCCCCAGCATTTT. Protein: CSAIGLGNQPQHF.

V and J are TRBV2 and TRBJ1-1; D gene unclear. This CDR3 has 11 residues. Trimming removed 6 bases from V and 1 base from J, with 3 bases in between. Looked up from germline, CDR1 is SNHLY and CDR2 is FYNNEI. CDR3 sequence reads: CASRENTEAFF. The CDR3 DNA sequence: TGTGCCAGCAGGGAGAACACTGAAGCTTTCTTT.

This rearrangement joins TRBV29-1 to TRBJ1-3; D remains unclear. The CDR3 is made up of 14 amino acids. The germline V gene encodes CDR1 SQVTM and CDR2 ANQGSEA. The germline V and J ends were trimmed by 4 bases and 0 bases, with 10 bases remaining between them. DNA of the CDR3: TGCAGCGTTGCTAGACAAGACTCTGGAAACACCATATATTTT. The encoded protein is CSVARQDSGNTIYF.

This clonotype was detected only once. The rearrangement uses TRBV12-3 or TRBV12-4 and TRBJ2-5; no definite D call. V was cut by 5 bases and J by 5 bases, with 9 bases left in between. CDR3 size: 12 residues. In DNA form, the CDR3 reads TGTGCCAGCAGTACGGGTATGGAGACCCAGTACTTC. Encoded protein: CASSTGMETQYF.

The rearrangement joins TRBV2 to TRBJ1-5; tentatively, D is TRBD1 (6 bases). Germline V gene lookup returns CDR1 SNHLY and CDR2 FYNNEI. This CDR3 is 13 amino acids long. Trimming shortened V by 4 bases and J by 5 bases, and 9 bases separated the two germline ends. The CDR3 spells CASSARTDQPQHF. The CDR3 bases are TGTGCCAGCAGTGCGCGGACAGATCAGCCCCAGCATTTT.

The chain employs TRBV21-1 and TRBJ2-3. TRBV21-1 is annotated as a pseudogene. CDR3 size: 17 residues. CDR3 protein: CASSNSVKHFSTDTQYF. CDR3 DNA: TGTGCCAGCAGCAATTCGGTCAAACATTTTAGCACAGATACGCAGTATTTT.

This clonotype was counted a single time. This chain joins TRBV9 and TRBJ2-3; no firm D call. The V end lost 0 bases, the J end lost 1 base, and 9 bases lay between the germline ends. The CDR3 has 15 amino acids. Germline V gene data show CDR1 as SGDLS and CDR2 as YYNGEE. The CDR3 nucleotides read TGTGCCAGCAGCGTAGCGGACCTCGGCACAGATACGCAGTATTTT. Amino acids: CASSVADLGTDTQYF.

This chain joins TRBV4-1 and TRBJ2-5; TRBD2 matches at 10 bases. The V segment lost 2 bases and the J segment 4 bases; nucleotides outside the gene matches: 7. Germline V gene sequence: CDR1 MGHRA, CDR2 YSYEKL. The CDR3 has 16 residues. For the CDR3, the DNA is TGCGCCAGCAGCCAACTCCTAGCGGGAGCCCGAGAGACCCAGTACTTC. Translating it yields CASSQLLAGARETQYF.

This clonotype was seen a single time. The CDR3 loop is CASSLAGAGDTEAFF. The CDR3 DNA reads TGTGCCAGCAGCTTAGCGGGGGCAGGTGACACTGAAGCTTTCTTT. The chain joins TRBV7-9 to TRBJ1-1; D may be TRBD1 (6 bases). The germline V gene has CDR1 SEHNR and CDR2 FQNEAQ (reference sequence). The CDR3 extends over 15 amino acids. V dropped 0 bases and J dropped 3 bases, with 11 bases sitting between them.

The chain couples TRBV15 to TRBJ2-5, with a weak D call TRBD1 (5 bases). The CDR3 contains 14 residues. Per germline, CDR1 LNHNV and CDR2 YYDKDF (reference sequence). V lost 0 bases to trimming and J lost 4 bases, with 9 bases between them. CDR3 protein: CATSREGTGETQYF. The DNA for the CDR3 is TGTGCCACCAGCAGAGAAGGTACAGGAGAGACCCAGTACTTC.

The chain joins TRBV24-1 to TRBJ2-5; D is unclear. The CDR3 loop spans 12 amino acids. The V end lost 4 bases, the J end lost 4 bases, and 6 bases lay between the germline ends. Germline V gene data show CDR1 as KGHDR and CDR2 as SFDVKD. As DNA, the CDR3 is TGTGCCACCAGTGACGTAGGAGAGACCCAGTACTTC. It is translated as CATSDVGETQYF.

DNA for the CDR3: TGTGCCAGCAGCTTGTATCGACAAGAGACCCAGTACTTC. Its translation: CASSLYRQETQYF. This chain uses TRBV5-5 with TRBJ2-5; the D is unclear. Germline-derived CDR1 and CDR2 are SGHKS and YYEKEE (reference sequence). Trimming took 1 base from V and 2 from J, leaving 6 bases between them. CDR3 length: 13 amino acids.

This clonotype showed up just once. This CDR3 is CSARNEGTNEKLFF. The CDR3 bases are TGCAGTGCTAGAAATGAGGGCACTAATGAAAAACTGTTTTTT. The chain has TRBV20-1 and TRBJ1-4; D not resolved. The CDR3 is 14 residues long. Trimming cost V 2 bases and J 2 bases, with 9 bases left between them. The germline V gene has CDR1 DFQATT and CDR2 SNEGSKA (reference sequence).

The V and J genes are TRBV29-1 and TRBJ2-5; TRBD1 might be the D (6 bases). Germline CDR1 SQVTM, CDR2 ANQGSEA. Trimming removed 7 bases at V and 0 bases at J, with 12 bases between. The CDR3 runs 13 residues. Here the CDR3 reads CSAGTQDQETQYF. The CDR3 DNA reads as TGCAGCGCCGGGACACAGGACCAAGAGACCCAGTACTTC.

The V and J genes are TRBV13 and TRBJ2-1; 10 bases agree with TRBD1. This CDR3 contains 16 residues. CDR1 is PRHDT and CDR2 is FYEKMQ in the germline V gene (reference sequence). After removal of 3 bases from V and 3 bases from J, the junction contained 5 bases not matched to a gene. Here the CDR3 reads CASSFPGTGDYNEQFF. DNA for the CDR3: TGTGCCAGCAGCTTCCCCGGGACAGGGGACTACAATGAGCAGTTCTTC.